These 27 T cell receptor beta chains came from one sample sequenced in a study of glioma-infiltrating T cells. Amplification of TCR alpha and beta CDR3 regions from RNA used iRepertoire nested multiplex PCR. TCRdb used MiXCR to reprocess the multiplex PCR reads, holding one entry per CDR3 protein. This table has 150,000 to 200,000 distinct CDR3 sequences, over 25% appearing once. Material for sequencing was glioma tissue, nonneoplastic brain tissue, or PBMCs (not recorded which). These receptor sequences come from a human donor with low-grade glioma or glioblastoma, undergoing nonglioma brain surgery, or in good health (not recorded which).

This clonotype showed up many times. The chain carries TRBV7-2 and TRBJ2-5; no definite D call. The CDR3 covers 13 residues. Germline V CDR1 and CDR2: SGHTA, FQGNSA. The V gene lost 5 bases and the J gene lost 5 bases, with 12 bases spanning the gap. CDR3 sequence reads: CASSRGSRETQYF. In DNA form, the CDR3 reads TGTGCCAGCAGCCGAGGATCTCGGGAGACCCAGTACTTC.

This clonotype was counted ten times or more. This CDR3 is CSARDWDSNNQPQHF. CDR3 DNA: TGCAGTGCTAGAGATTGGGACAGCAACAATCAGCCCCAGCATTTT. The rearrangement links TRBV20-1 to TRBJ1-5; 7 nucleotides align to TRBD1. CDR1 is DFQATT and CDR2 is SNEGSKA in the germline V gene (reference sequence). After removal of 0 bases from V and 3 bases from J, the junction contained 5 bases not matched to a gene. CDR3 length: 15 residues.

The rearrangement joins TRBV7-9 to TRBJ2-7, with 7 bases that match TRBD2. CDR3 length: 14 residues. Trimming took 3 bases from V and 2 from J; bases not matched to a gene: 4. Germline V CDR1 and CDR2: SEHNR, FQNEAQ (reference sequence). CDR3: CASSFLAATYEQYF. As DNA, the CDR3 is TGTGCCAGCAGCTTCCTAGCGGCCACCTACGAGCAGTACTTC.

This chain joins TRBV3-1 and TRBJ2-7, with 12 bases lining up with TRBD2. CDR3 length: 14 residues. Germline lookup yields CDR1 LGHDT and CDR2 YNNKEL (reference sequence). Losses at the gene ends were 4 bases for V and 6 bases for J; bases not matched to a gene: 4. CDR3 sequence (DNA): TGTGCCAGCAGCCCGACTAGCGGGAGAAGCGAGCAGTACTTC. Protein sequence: CASSPTSGRSEQYF.

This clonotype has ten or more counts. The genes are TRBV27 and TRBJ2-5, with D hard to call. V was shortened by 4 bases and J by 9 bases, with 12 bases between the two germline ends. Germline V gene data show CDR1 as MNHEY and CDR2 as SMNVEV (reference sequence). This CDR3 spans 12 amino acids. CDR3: CASSSLDRPQYF. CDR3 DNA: TGTGCCAGCAGTTCCCTCGATAGGCCCCAGTACTTC.

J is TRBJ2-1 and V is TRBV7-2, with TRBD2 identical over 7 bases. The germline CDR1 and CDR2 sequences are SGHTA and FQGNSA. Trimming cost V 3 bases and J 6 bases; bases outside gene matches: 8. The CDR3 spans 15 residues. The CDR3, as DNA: TGTGCCAGCAGCTTTCTAGCGGTCGAGGTCAATGAGCAGTTCTTC. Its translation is CASSFLAVEVNEQFF.

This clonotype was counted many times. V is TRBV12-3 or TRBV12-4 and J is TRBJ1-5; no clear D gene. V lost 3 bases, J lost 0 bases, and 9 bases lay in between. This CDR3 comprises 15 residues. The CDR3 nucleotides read TGTGCCAGCAGTTTTAGGACCTCTAGCAATCAGCCCCAGCATTTT. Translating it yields CASSFRTSSNQPQHF.

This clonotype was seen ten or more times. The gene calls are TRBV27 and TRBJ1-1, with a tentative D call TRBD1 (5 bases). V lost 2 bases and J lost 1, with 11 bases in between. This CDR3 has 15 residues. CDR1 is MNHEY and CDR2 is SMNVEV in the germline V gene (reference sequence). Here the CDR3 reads CASSLNAGRNTEAFF. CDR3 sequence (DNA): TGTGCCAGCAGTTTAAATGCAGGGAGGAACACTGAAGCTTTCTTT.

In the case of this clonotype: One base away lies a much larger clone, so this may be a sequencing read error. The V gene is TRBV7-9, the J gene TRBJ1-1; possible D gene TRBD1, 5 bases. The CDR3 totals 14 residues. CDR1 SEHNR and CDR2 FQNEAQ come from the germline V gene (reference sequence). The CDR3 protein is CASRTEGVNTEASF. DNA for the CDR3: TGTGCCAGCAGAACAGAAGGGGTAAACACTGAAGCTTCCTTT.

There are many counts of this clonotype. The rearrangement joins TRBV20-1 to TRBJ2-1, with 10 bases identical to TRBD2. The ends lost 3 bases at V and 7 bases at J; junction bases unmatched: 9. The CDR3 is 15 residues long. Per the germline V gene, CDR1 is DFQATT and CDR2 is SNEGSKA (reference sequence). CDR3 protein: CSASNPSGSWNEQFF. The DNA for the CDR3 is TGCAGTGCTAGTAATCCTAGCGGGAGTTGGAATGAGCAGTTCTTC.

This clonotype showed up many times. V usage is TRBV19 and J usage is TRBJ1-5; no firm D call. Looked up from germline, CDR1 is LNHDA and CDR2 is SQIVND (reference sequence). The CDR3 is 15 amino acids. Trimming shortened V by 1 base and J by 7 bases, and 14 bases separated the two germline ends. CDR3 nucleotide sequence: TGTGCCAGTAGTATAGTCCGTACTTCCCAACAGCCCCAGCATTTT. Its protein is CASSIVRTSQQPQHF.

This CDR3 is CASSFSLAGFNEQFF. The DNA of the CDR3 is TGTGCCAGCAGTTTTAGTCTAGCGGGGTTCAATGAGCAGTTCTTC. The rearrangement links TRBV28 to TRBJ2-1; 9 bases map to TRBD2. Looked up from germline, CDR1 is MDHEN and CDR2 is SYDVKM. This CDR3 region has 15 residues. The junction had 6 bases not matched to a gene; V was cut back by 3 bases and J by 6 bases.

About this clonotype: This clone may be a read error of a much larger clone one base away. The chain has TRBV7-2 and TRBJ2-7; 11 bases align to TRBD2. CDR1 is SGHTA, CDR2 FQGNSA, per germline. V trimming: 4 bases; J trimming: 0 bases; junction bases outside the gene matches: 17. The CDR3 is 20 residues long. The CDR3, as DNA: TGTGCCAGCAGCTCGCACTCGACTAGCGGGGCTCCACCTTACTCCTACGAGCAGTACTTC. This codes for CASSSHSTSGAPPYSYEQYF.

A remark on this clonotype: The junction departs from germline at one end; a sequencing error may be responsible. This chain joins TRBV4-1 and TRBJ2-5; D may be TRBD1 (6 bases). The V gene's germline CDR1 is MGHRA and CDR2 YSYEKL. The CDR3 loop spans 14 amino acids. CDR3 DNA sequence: TGCGCCAGCAGCCAAGACTTGGGACAAGAGACCCAGTGCTTC. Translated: CASSQDLGQETQCF.

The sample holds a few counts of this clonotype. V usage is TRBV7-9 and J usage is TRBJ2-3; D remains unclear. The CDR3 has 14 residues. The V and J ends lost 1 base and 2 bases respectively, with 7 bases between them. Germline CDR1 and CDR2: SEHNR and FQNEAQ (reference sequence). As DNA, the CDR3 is TGTGCCAGCAGCTTAGAATTTACCACAGATACGCAGTATTTT. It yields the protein CASSLEFTTDTQYF. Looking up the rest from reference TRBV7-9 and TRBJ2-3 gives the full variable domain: DTGVSQNPRHKITKRGQNVTFRCDPISEHNRLYWYRQTLGQGPEFLTYFQNEAQLEKSRLLSDRFSAERPKGSFSTLEIQRTEQGDSAMYLCASSLEFTTDTQYFGPGTRLTVL.

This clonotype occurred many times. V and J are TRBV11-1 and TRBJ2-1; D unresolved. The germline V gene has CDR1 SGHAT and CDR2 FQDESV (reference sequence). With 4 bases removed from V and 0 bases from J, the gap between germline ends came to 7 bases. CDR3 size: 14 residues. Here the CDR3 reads CASSSLSSYNEQFF. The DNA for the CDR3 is TGTGCCAGCAGCTCACTAAGCTCCTACAATGAGCAGTTCTTC.

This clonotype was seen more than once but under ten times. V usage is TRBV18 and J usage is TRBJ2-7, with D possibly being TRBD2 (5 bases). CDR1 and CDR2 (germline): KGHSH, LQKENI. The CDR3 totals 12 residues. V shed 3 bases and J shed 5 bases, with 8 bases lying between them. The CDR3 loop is CASSPLSDEQYF. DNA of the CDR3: TGTGCCAGCTCACCGCTTAGCGACGAGCAGTACTTC.

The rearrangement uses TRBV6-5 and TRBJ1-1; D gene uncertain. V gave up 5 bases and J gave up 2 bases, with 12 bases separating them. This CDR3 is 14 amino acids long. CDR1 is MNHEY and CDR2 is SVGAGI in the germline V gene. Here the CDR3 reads CASSPTGHNTEAFF. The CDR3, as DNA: TGTGCCAGCAGTCCTACTGGCCATAACACTGAAGCTTTCTTT.

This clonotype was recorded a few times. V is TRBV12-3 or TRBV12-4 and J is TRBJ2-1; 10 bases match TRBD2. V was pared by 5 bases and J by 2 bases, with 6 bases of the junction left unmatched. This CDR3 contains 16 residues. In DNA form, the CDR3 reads TGTGCCAGCAGTGTTCTAGCGGGAGTGGCCTACAATGAGCAGTTCTTC. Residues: CASSVLAGVAYNEQFF.

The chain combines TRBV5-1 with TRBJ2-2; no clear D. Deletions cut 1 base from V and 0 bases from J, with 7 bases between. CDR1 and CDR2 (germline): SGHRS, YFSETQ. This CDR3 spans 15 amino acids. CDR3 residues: CASSLYQANTGELFF. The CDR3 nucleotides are TGCGCCAGCAGCTTGTACCAAGCGAACACCGGGGAGCTGTTTTTT.

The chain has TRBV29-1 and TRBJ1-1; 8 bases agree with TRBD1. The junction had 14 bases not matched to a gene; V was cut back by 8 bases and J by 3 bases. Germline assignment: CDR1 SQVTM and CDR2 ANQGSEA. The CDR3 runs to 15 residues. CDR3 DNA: TGCAGCACCACGACAGGGGAAGTTTCACACACTGAAGCTTTCTTT. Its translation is CSTTTGEVSHTEAFF.

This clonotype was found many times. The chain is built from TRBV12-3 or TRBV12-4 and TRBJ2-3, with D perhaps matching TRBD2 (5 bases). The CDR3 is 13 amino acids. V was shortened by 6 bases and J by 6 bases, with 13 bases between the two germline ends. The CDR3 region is CASSPGSVDTQYF. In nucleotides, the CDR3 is TGTGCCAGCAGCCCGGGAAGCGTTGATACGCAGTATTTT.

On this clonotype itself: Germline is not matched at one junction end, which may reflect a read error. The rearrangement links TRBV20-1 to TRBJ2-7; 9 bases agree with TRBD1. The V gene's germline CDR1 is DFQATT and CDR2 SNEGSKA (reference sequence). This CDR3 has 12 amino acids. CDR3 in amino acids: CSPRDRAHEQYF. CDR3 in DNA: TGCAGTCCTAGGGACAGGGCCCACGAGCAGTACTTC.

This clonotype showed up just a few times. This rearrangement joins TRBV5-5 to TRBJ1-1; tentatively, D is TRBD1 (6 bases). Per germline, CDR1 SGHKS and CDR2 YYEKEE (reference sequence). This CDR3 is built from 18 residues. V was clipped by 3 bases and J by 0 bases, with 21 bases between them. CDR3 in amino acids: CASSSHSGTINMNTEAFF. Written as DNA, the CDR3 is TGTGCCAGCAGCTCGCATTCCGGGACAATAAACATGAACACTGAAGCTTTCTTT.

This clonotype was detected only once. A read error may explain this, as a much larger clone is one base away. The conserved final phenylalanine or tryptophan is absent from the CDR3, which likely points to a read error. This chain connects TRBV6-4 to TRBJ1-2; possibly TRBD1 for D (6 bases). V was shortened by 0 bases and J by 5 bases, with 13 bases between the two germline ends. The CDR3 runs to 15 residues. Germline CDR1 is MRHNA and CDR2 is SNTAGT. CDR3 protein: CASSDSSAGVYGYTL. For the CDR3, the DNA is TGTGCCAGCAGTGACTCATCGGCAGGGGTATATGGCTACACCCTC.

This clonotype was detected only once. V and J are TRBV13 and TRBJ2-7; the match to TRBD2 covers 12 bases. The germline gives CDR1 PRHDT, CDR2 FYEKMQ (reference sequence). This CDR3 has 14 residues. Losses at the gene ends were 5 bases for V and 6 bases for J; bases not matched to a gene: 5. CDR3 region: CASSPGLAGPEQYF. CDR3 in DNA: TGTGCCAGCAGCCCGGGACTAGCGGGTCCCGAGCAGTACTTC.

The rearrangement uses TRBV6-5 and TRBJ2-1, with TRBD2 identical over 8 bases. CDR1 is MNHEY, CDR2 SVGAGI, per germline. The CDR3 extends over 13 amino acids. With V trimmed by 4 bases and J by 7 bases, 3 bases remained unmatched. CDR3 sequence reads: CASSSSSGNEQFF. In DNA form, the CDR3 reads TGTGCCAGCAGTTCTTCTAGCGGGAATGAGCAGTTCTTC.